These 30 T cell receptor beta chains originate from one sample sequenced in a study of T cell clonotyping in hematopoietic cell transplantation. TCRdb keeps only in-frame clones here, not all; method: immunoSEQ multiplex PCR. The sample has about 36,000 clones, over 70% seen once. The sequenced material came from peripheral blood mononuclear cells. The receptors stem from a woman in her thirties or forties in good health. Some clones in this sample may be carry-over from other donors' samples.

The J gene is TRBJ1-1, the V gene TRBV25-1; the D is unclear. CDR3 length equals 14 residues. The V gene lost 4 bases and the J gene lost 1 base, with 10 bases spanning the gap. The germline gives CDR1 MGHDK, CDR2 SYGVNS. DNA for the CDR3: TGTGCCAGCAGTGTTCCACCCCAGAACACTGAAGCTTTCTTT. This gives the protein CASSVPPQNTEAFF.

The V gene is TRBV5-1, the J gene TRBJ1-1; a weak D match, TRBD1 (5 bases). Trimming removed 5 bases at V and 2 bases at J, with 19 bases between. Germline loops: CDR1 SGHRS, CDR2 YFSETQ. The CDR3 runs to 16 residues. Here the CDR3 DNA reads TGCGCCAGCAGGAGTTCCGGGACGCCAGGAAACACTGAAGCTTTCTTT. Amino acids: CASRSSGTPGNTEAFF.

The chain has TRBV19 and TRBJ2-7, with D perhaps matching TRBD2 (5 bases). V lost 0 bases and J lost 0, with 12 bases in between. The germline V gene has CDR1 LNHDA and CDR2 SQIVND (reference sequence). This CDR3 has 16 residues. The CDR3 protein is CASSIDRAESSYEQYF. The CDR3 region has the DNA TGTGCCAGTAGTATAGATCGAGCGGAGAGCTCCTACGAGCAGTACTTC.

The rearrangement links TRBV28 to TRBJ1-2; D remains unclear. Between the trimmed V and J ends, which lost 2 bases and 2 bases, there was a span of 12 bases. CDR1 MDHEN and CDR2 SYDVKM come from the germline V gene. This CDR3 has 15 residues. The CDR3 region is CASSLGVEQNYGYTF. In DNA form, the CDR3 reads TGTGCCAGCAGTTTAGGGGTGGAACAGAACTATGGCTACACCTTC.

The V and J genes are TRBV2 and TRBJ1-2; possible D gene TRBD1, 5 bases. The CDR3 spans 13 residues. CDR1 SNHLY and CDR2 FYNNEI come from the germline V gene. The V end lost 9 bases, the J end lost 1 base, and 12 bases lay between the germline ends. The CDR3 DNA reads TGTGCCAGTGAGGGGCTAGGTAACTATGGCTACACCTTC. Encoded protein: CASEGLGNYGYTF.

The chain joins TRBV9 to TRBJ1-1; D is unresolved. The CDR3 is made up of 15 amino acids. V was cut by 2 bases and J by 1 base, with 12 bases left in between. The germline V gene encodes CDR1 SGDLS and CDR2 YYNGEE. The CDR3 coding sequence is TGTGCCAGCAGCGTTCTCAGTCCACCGAACACTGAAGCTTTCTTT. This gives the protein CASSVLSPPNTEAFF.

This chain's CDR3 is CASSLGGLGEKLFF. The DNA of the CDR3 is TGTGCCAGCAGCCTGGGGGGACTTGGTGAAAAACTGTTTTTT. The V call is TRBV5-8, the J call TRBJ1-4; TRBD1 might be the D (5 bases). Trimming took off 4 bases at V and 7 bases at J, with 14 bases between the two ends. Germline lookup yields CDR1 SGHTS and CDR2 YDEGEE. This CDR3 comprises 14 residues.

The chain joins TRBV5-1 to TRBJ1-1; tentatively, D is TRBD1 (6 bases). The CDR3 spans 14 residues. Looked up from germline, CDR1 is SGHRS and CDR2 is YFSETQ. V lost 2 bases and J lost 0, with 8 bases in between. As DNA, the CDR3 is TGCGCCAGCAGCTTCGGGGGCCTGAACACTGAAGCTTTCTTT. It yields the protein CASSFGGLNTEAFF.

The rearrangement joins TRBV7-6 to TRBJ1-3; D is uncertain. CDR3 length: 16 residues. V lost 0 bases to trimming and J lost 0 bases, with 9 bases between them. CDR1 is SGHVS, CDR2 FNYEAQ, per germline. Written as DNA, the CDR3 is TGTGCCAGCAGCTTAGCGTTCCAGCACTCTGGAAACACCATATATTTT. Its protein product is CASSLAFQHSGNTIYF. The variable domain in full, completed from reference TRBV7-6 and TRBJ1-3, reads GAGVSQSPRYKVTKRGQDVALRCDPISGHVSLYWYRQALGQGPEFLTYFNYEAQQDKSGLPNDRFSAERPEGSISTLTIQRTEQRDSAMYRCASSLAFQHSGNTIYFGEGSWLTVV.

This chain links TRBV6-1 with TRBJ1-5; TRBD1 might be the D (6 bases). The CDR3 loop spans 12 amino acids. Trimming left V 9 bases short and J 7 bases short, with 13 bases between. The germline gives CDR1 MNHNS, CDR2 SASEGT. Here the CDR3 DNA reads TGTGCCAGTAAACAGGGAGGGCAGCCCCAGCATTTT. Its protein product is CASKQGGQPQHF.

This chain uses TRBV28 with TRBJ1-1; D perhaps matches TRBD1 (5 bases). This CDR3 region has 13 residues. The V gene lost 7 bases and the J gene lost 9 bases, with 18 bases spanning the gap. Germline V gene sequence: CDR1 MDHEN, CDR2 SYDVKM. The CDR3 DNA reads TGTGCCAGCAATATAGCAGGGCGGCGTAAAGCTTTCTTT. This encodes CASNIAGRRKAFF.

The V gene is TRBV18, the J gene TRBJ1-5; 7 nucleotides align to TRBD1. After removal of 3 bases from V and 0 bases from J, the junction contained 2 bases not matched to a gene. Looked up from germline, CDR1 is KGHSH and CDR2 is LQKENI. The CDR3 runs to 15 residues. CDR3 nucleotide sequence: TGTGCCAGCTCACCGGGACAGTTTAGCAATCAGCCCCAGCATTTT. Protein sequence: CASSPGQFSNQPQHF.

This sequence joins TRBV5-1 and TRBJ2-7, with 12 nucleotides matching TRBD2. The V gene end was trimmed by 4 bases and the J gene end by 4 bases; junction bases not matched to a gene: 15. Looked up from germline, CDR1 is SGHRS and CDR2 is YFSETQ. The CDR3 is made up of 18 amino acids. The CDR3 sequence is CASSGEGLAGSASYEQYF. CDR3 nucleotides: TGCGCCAGCAGCGGGGAAGGACTAGCGGGAAGTGCGAGTTACGAGCAGTACTTC. Full variable domain (outside the CDR3, taken from reference TRBV5-1 and TRBJ2-7): KAGVTQTPRYLIKTRGQQVTLSCSPISGHRSVSWYQQTPGQGLQFLFEYFSETQRNKGNFPGRFSGRQFSNSRSEMNVSTLELGDSALYLCASSGEGLAGSASYEQYFGPGTRLTVT.

This clone was detected a few times. This sequence joins TRBV18 and TRBJ2-3, with TRBD1 matching over 8 bases. Germline assignment: CDR1 KGHSH and CDR2 LQKENI. J was trimmed by 3 bases and V by 2 bases; bases with no gene match: 1. CDR3 length: 14 residues. In nucleotides, the CDR3 is TGTGCCAGCTCACCAGGACAGGGTACAGATACGCAGTATTTT. Its translation: CASSPGQGTDTQYF.

This chain joins TRBV5-4 and TRBJ2-5; 9 nucleotides align to TRBD2. CDR1 is SGHNT and CDR2 is YYREEE in the germline V gene (reference sequence). The CDR3 covers 16 residues. J lost 3 bases, V lost 0 bases, and 6 bases had no gene match. Here the CDR3 reads CASSLASRLAEETQYF. The CDR3 nucleotides read TGTGCCAGCAGCTTGGCCTCGAGACTAGCGGAAGAGACCCAGTACTTC.

The genes are TRBV29-1 and TRBJ2-7; 8 positions agree with TRBD1. Germline CDR1 is SQVTM and CDR2 is ANQGSEA. This CDR3 spans 13 amino acids. Unmatched junction bases numbered 5, after V lost 3 bases and J lost 4 bases. The CDR3 sequence is CSVDGQGAYEQYF. CDR3 in DNA: TGCAGCGTTGATGGACAGGGAGCTTACGAGCAGTACTTC.

This clone was detected once. This sequence joins TRBV7-3 and TRBJ2-7; maybe TRBD1 (6 bases). The length of the CDR3 is 16 residues. In germline, CDR1 is SGHTA, CDR2 FQGTGA. The ends were cut back, 5 bases at V and 2 bases at J, with 19 bases in the middle. The CDR3 DNA follows: TGTGCCAGCAGCCTCGCGTCGGCAGGGGAACCCTACGAGCAGTACTTC. It encodes CASSLASAGEPYEQYF.

The J gene is TRBJ1-1, the V gene TRBV6-5; TRBD1 aligns across 9 bases. After removal of 7 bases from V and 5 bases from J, the junction contained 11 bases not matched to a gene. This CDR3 region has 15 residues. Germline-derived CDR1 and CDR2 are MNHEY and SVGAGI. In nucleotides, the CDR3 is TGTGCCAGCACCTCGGCTAGACAGGGGGTGACTGAAGCTTTCTTT. Encoded protein: CASTSARQGVTEAFF.

V and J are TRBV2 and TRBJ1-4; 10 bases match TRBD1. Germline lookup yields CDR1 SNHLY and CDR2 FYNNEI. The CDR3 sequence is 15 residues long. After removal of 4 bases from V and 5 bases from J, the junction contained 4 bases not matched to a gene. CDR3 loop: CASSGPGQGNEKLFF. CDR3 sequence (DNA): TGTGCCAGCAGTGGGCCGGGACAGGGGAATGAAAAACTGTTTTTT.

The rearrangement links TRBV28 to TRBJ1-5; D gene ambiguous. V lost 6 bases and J 2 bases, leaving 11 bases between the germline ends. The CDR3 sequence is 14 residues long. Germline V gene data show CDR1 as MDHEN and CDR2 as SYDVKM. This CDR3 is CASSTVVGNQPQHF. DNA of the CDR3: TGTGCCAGCAGCACGGTGGTCGGCAATCAGCCCCAGCATTTT.

This chain links TRBV5-1 with TRBJ2-7; a weak D match, TRBD2 (5 bases). Germline V gene lookup returns CDR1 SGHRS and CDR2 YFSETQ. Trimming removed 5 bases at V and 3 bases at J, with 15 bases between. This CDR3 contains 14 residues. As DNA, the CDR3 is TGCGCCAGCAGACCAGGAGGTTTGGGCTACGAGCAGTACTTC. This gives the protein CASRPGGLGYEQYF.

The CDR3 DNA sequence: TGCGCCAGCAGTCAGGGTAGCACACATGAAAAACTGTTTTTT. Amino acid sequence: CASSQGSTHEKLFF. J is TRBJ1-4 and V is TRBV4-1; TRBD1 might be the D (5 bases). Germline V gene lookup returns CDR1 MGHRA and CDR2 YSYEKL. The CDR3 covers 14 residues. The ends were cut back, 6 bases at V and 6 bases at J, with 14 bases in the middle.

This sequence joins TRBV29-1 and TRBJ1-4; unclear D gene. The V and J ends lost 4 bases and 7 bases respectively, with 13 bases between them. The CDR3 is 13 residues long. The germline V gene encodes CDR1 SQVTM and CDR2 ANQGSEA. The CDR3 sequence is CSVAVGASEKLFF. The CDR3 DNA sequence: TGCAGCGTTGCTGTGGGTGCGAGTGAAAAACTGTTTTTT.

The chain carries TRBV28 and TRBJ1-1, with D possibly TRBD1 on 5 matching bases. Trimming cost V 6 bases and J 5 bases, with 10 bases left between them. Germline CDR1 MDHEN, CDR2 SYDVKM. CDR3 length: 12 residues. CDR3 residues: CASRTVGTEAFF. CDR3 bases: TGTGCCAGCAGGACAGTAGGTACTGAAGCTTTCTTT.

The gene calls are TRBV5-1 and TRBJ2-7, with a weak D call TRBD1 (5 bases). The CDR3 loop spans 15 amino acids. Germline V gene lookup returns CDR1 SGHRS and CDR2 YFSETQ. Deletions cut 0 bases from V and 7 bases from J, with 17 bases between. CDR3: CASSLAAGLYGEQYF. The CDR3 nucleotides read TGCGCCAGCAGCTTGGCCGCAGGGCTCTACGGGGAGCAGTACTTC.

The chain carries TRBV4-3 and TRBJ2-1, with D maybe TRBD2 (5 bases). The CDR3 totals 13 residues. Trimming shortened V by 0 bases and J by 11 bases, and 11 bases separated the two germline ends. Germline V gene sequence: CDR1 LGHNA, CDR2 YSLEER. The CDR3 DNA follows: TGCGCCAGCAGCCAAGATCGCCTAGCCCAGCAGTTCTTC. Translated, it gives CASSQDRLAQQFF.

The V call is TRBV29-1, the J call TRBJ2-5; D unclear. This CDR3 has 11 amino acids. Germline CDR1 SQVTM, CDR2 ANQGSEA. Trimming stripped 4 bases from V and 5 bases from J, with 8 bases between. CDR3 protein: CSVGLVETQYF. Written as DNA, the CDR3 is TGCAGCGTTGGGCTAGTGGAGACCCAGTACTTC. Based on the CDR3 plus reference TRBV29-1 and TRBJ2-5, the full variable domain is SAVISQKPSRDICQRGTSLTIQCQVDSQVTMMFWYRQQPGQSLTLIATANQGSEATYESGFVIDKFPISRPNLTFSTLTVSNMSPEDSSIYLCSVGLVETQYFGPGTRLLVL.

The rearrangement joins TRBV5-1 to TRBJ2-3, with 14 bases matching TRBD2. Germline V gene data show CDR1 as SGHRS and CDR2 as YFSETQ. The CDR3 covers 15 residues. The trim removed 3 bases at V and 8 bases at J, leaving 5 bases unmatched. Here the CDR3 DNA reads TGCGCCAGCAGCTCGGGACTAGCGGGAGACAGTACGCAGTATTTT. It specifies CASSSGLAGDSTQYF.

V gene TRBV7-2 combines with J gene TRBJ2-7; D is unresolved. V dropped 2 bases and J dropped 3 bases, with 17 bases sitting between them. CDR1 and CDR2 from the germline V gene are SGHTA and FQGNSA. The CDR3 is made up of 16 amino acids. The CDR3 DNA sequence: TGTGCCAGCAGCTTATCTCGGCGTTCGGTTAGCTACGAGCAGTACTTC. Its protein is CASSLSRRSVSYEQYF.

This clone was observed a few times. The rearrangement uses TRBV5-1 and TRBJ1-2; 9 nucleotides match TRBD1. The CDR3 extends over 14 amino acids. The germline CDR1 and CDR2 sequences are SGHRS and YFSETQ. The V and J ends lost 4 bases and 7 bases, in that order; junction bases with no gene match: 8. The CDR3 region has the DNA TGCGCCAGCAGCAGCCTACAGGGGGCAGGTGGCTACACCTTC. Translated, it gives CASSSLQGAGGYTF.